The 13 T cell receptor beta chains below were found in one sample sequenced in a study of beta chain features in type 1 diabetes (dated by TCRdb to between 2017 and 2018). Receptors were amplified or captured by the immunoSEQ multiplex PCR assay. The High Capacity cDNA Reverse Transcription Kit was used to reverse transcribe all of the isolated RNA, meaning that expressed TCRB transcripts were what got sequenced. TCRdb's version of the immuneACCESS table is confined to in-frame rearrangements and falls short of the full clone set. An unresolved V gene accounts for under half of the shortfall where checked; the remainder is of unknown origin. The sample table holds 130,000 to 150,000 clones, of which roughly 7.2% were seen once. Around 1.5% of the sample lies in the top ten. Sequenced sample: central memory CD4+ T cells from blood. Source of these receptors: a woman in her twenties or thirties in good health.

This clone was counted ten times or more. V is TRBV18 and J is TRBJ2-1, with 9 bases lining up with TRBD2. With 0 bases clipped from V and 3 bases from J, the junction kept 3 bases outside the gene matches. The CDR3 extends over 16 amino acids. CDR1 is KGHSH, CDR2 LQKENI, per germline. The CDR3 sequence is CASSPPRTSDYNEQFF. Written as DNA, the CDR3 is TGTGCCAGCTCACCACCTCGGACTAGCGACTACAATGAGCAGTTCTTC.

In its sample, this clone was seen a few times. The V call is TRBV7-6, the J call TRBJ2-1, with D possibly being TRBD1 (5 bases). Trimming removed 0 bases from V and 12 bases from J, with 12 bases in between. Germline values: CDR1 SGHVS, CDR2 FNYEAQ. This CDR3 is built from 13 residues. The DNA for the CDR3 is TGTGCCAGCAGCTTAGCTCCCGACAGAGGGCAGTTCTTC. Translation gives CASSLAPDRGQFF.

This clone came up a few times. V is TRBV6-6 and J is TRBJ1-2; D possibly corresponds to TRBD1 (6 bases). The CDR3 sequence is 13 residues long. Germline CDR1 MNHNY, CDR2 SVGAGI (reference sequence). V lost 9 bases and J lost 0, with 11 bases in between. The CDR3 region has the DNA TGTGCCAGTTACAGGGATTCTAACTATGGCTACACCTTC. Its translation: CASYRDSNYGYTF.

V usage is TRBV5-5 and J usage is TRBJ1-1; TRBD1 agrees at 11 bases. CDR3 size: 14 residues. The germline V gene has CDR1 SGHKS and CDR2 YYEKEE (reference sequence). V trimming: 6 bases; J trimming: 5 bases; junction bases outside the gene matches: 6. This CDR3 reads CASTKDRGLTEAFF. CDR3 DNA: TGTGCCAGCACGAAGGACAGGGGGCTTACTGAAGCTTTCTTT.

The chain combines TRBV6-6 with TRBJ1-5, with 9 nucleotides matching TRBD1. This CDR3 comprises 16 residues. V gave up 4 bases and J gave up 2 bases; unmatched junction bases: 6. Germline lookup yields CDR1 MNHNY and CDR2 SVGAGI (reference sequence). The DNA for the CDR3 is TGTGCCAGCAGTTCGCAGACAGGGGGTGGCAATCAGCCCCAGCATTTT. Its translation is CASSSQTGGGNQPQHF.

This clone appeared a few times. The CDR3 sequence: CASSLARGSTYEQYF. The CDR3 bases are TGTGCCAGCAGCTTAGCGCGGGGAAGCACCTACGAGCAGTACTTC. The chain couples TRBV7-2 to TRBJ2-7; D perhaps matches TRBD2 (6 bases). CDR1 and CDR2 from the germline V gene are SGHTA and FQGNSA. The CDR3 loop spans 15 amino acids. V was trimmed by 0 bases and J by 2 bases, leaving 11 bases between them.

This clone appeared a few times. The genes are TRBV18 and TRBJ2-7, with 10 bases lining up with TRBD1. Unmatched junction bases numbered 6, after V lost 7 bases and J lost 3 bases. Germline assignment: CDR1 KGHSH and CDR2 LQKENI. The CDR3 has 14 amino acids. This CDR3 reads CASYTGQGDYEQYF. CDR3 DNA: TGTGCCAGCTACACCGGACAGGGGGACTACGAGCAGTACTTC. The full variable domain, rest sourced from reference TRBV18 and TRBJ2-7, is NAGVMQNPRHLVRRRGQEARLRCSPMKGHSHVYWYRQLPEEGLKFMVYLQKENIIDESGMPKERFSAEFPKEGPSILRIQQVVRGDSAAYFCASYTGQGDYEQYFGPGTRLTVT.

V usage is TRBV7-2 and J usage is TRBJ1-1; D not resolved. The ends were cut back, 2 bases at V and 1 base at J, with 20 bases in the middle. CDR1 and CDR2 from the germline V gene are SGHTA and FQGNSA. CDR3 length equals 18 residues. CDR3: CASSLLVGKPRGNTEAFF. In DNA, the CDR3 is TGTGCCAGCAGCTTACTCGTAGGGAAACCCCGGGGGAACACTGAAGCTTTCTTT.

The chain combines TRBV6-4 with TRBJ1-2; weak D call: TRBD1 (6 bases). CDR3 size: 12 residues. Trimming left V 5 bases short and J 7 bases short, with 11 bases between. CDR1 is MRHNA and CDR2 is SNTAGT in the germline V gene. CDR3 loop: CASSPDRPGYTF. The CDR3 nucleotides are TGTGCCAGCAGTCCTGACAGGCCTGGCTACACCTTC.

This clone was recorded a few times. The junction does not match germline at one end; this may be a read error. V gene TRBV7-7 combines with J gene TRBJ2-3; TRBD1 matches 8 bases. Germline V gene sequence: CDR1 SSHAT, CDR2 FNYEAQ (reference sequence). The CDR3 is 18 amino acids. This chain's CDR3 is CASSDGTGSPLGSDTQYF. CDR3 DNA sequence: TGTGCTAGCAGCGACGGGACAGGCTCACCTCTTGGGTCAGATACGCAGTATTTT.

This chain joins TRBV19 and TRBJ2-3; maybe TRBD2 (5 bases). V was clipped by 8 bases and J by 1 base, with 16 bases between them. Germline V gives CDR1 LNHDA, CDR2 SQIVND (reference sequence). The CDR3 consists of 15 residues. CDR3 region: CASVRRSGGTDTQYF. CDR3 DNA: TGTGCCAGTGTCAGGAGGAGTGGTGGCACAGATACGCAGTATTTT.

V usage is TRBV7-3 and J usage is TRBJ2-3, with 7 bases that match TRBD1. Looked up from germline, CDR1 is SGHTA and CDR2 is FQGTGA. The V and J ends lost 3 bases and 2 bases, in that order; junction bases with no gene match: 2. This CDR3 has 14 residues. The CDR3 sequence is CASSFRGYTDTQYF. The CDR3 coding sequence is TGTGCCAGCAGCTTCAGGGGGTACACAGATACGCAGTATTTT.

The rearrangement joins TRBV28 to TRBJ2-7; 9 bases map to TRBD1. The CDR3 extends over 14 amino acids. With 10 bases clipped from V and 3 bases from J, the junction kept 10 bases outside the gene matches. Germline-derived CDR1 and CDR2 are MDHEN and SYDVKM. CDR3 nucleotide sequence: TGTGCCACCACAGGGGGCTTGACGATCTACGAGCAGTACTTC. Translating it yields CATTGGLTIYEQYF.